This TCR beta chain was recorded in a study of blood T cell repertoires in COVID-19 (dated by TCRdb to the early 2020s). Study-wide context: Samples from collaborators originated in the United States, Italy and Spain and spanned both the acute and convalescent phases of COVID-19. The sample metadata nearly always contained a de-identified subject ID, COVID-19 status, age in years and sex. The repertoires were made available in a free public database intended to serve as a resource for research on the immune response to SARS-CoV-2. Samples were obtained from the ongoing ImmuneRACE study (first 160 participants) and from some 1,300 subjects provided by 6 global collaborators. Deeply sampled blood TCRbeta repertoires from subjects exposed to, actively infected with, or recovered from COVID-19 were included in the dataset. The prospective study material was composed of cDNA or gDNA derived from T cells, B-cell-depleted T cells, or PBMCs. Where HLA class I and class II types were available, the types were taken from metadata supplied by the sample provider, not from assay-based typing. Results and caveats for the whole study, not just this receptor: Clinical and demographic metadata were provided uncurated, with the amount varying by source and participant.

The germline V gene gives CDR1 as SGHDT and CDR2 as YYEEEE. The CDR3 numbers 16 residues from cysteine through phenylalanine. The kept DNA is CDR3 alone, 48 bases in frame from the first base. Trimming leaves V shorter by 0 bases and J shorter by 7 bases, with the junction holding 7 bases beyond the gene matches. Concerning this clone itself: Its specific antigen is unknown. No base quality values were provided; no much bigger clone lies one nucleotide off.

Participants in the prospective study were enrolled through a virtual design, were aged roughly 18 to 90 years, and lived in 20 to 30 United States geographic areas. In the prospective study, participants were assigned to cohorts based on the clinical history participants reported in a screening survey and a study questionnaire. Recovered participants in ImmuneRACE Cohort 3 were defined as having two consecutive negative NP/OP PCR tests, clearance from a healthcare professional, or resolution of symptoms. Each participant in the prospective study had whole blood, serum and a nasopharyngeal or oropharyngeal swab collected by mobile phlebotomists. Additional blood draws and questionnaires over a 2-month period could optionally be provided by prospective study participants. Before DNA extraction, prospective study blood samples were shipped either frozen or at room temperature. TCRbeta CDR3 regions were amplified from genomic DNA by means of the immunoSEQ Assay, a bias-controlled multiplex PCR. The authors' analysis ran thus. Within the assay, amplification of reference gene primers was used to estimate how many nucleated cells each sample contained. To quantify the absolute abundance of each unique TCRbeta CDR3 rearrangement, sequence reads were collapsed and filtered. For each sample, productive Simpson clonality was calculated as the square root of Simpson's diversity index over productive rearrangements. TCRdb holds this immuneACCESS table with in-frame rearrangements only. Some clones are missing; in checked studies, unresolved V genes explain under half, and the rest has no known cause. The D gene and trimming were derived from the DNA, and the V and J assignments and clone size from that table. The sample has under 250,000 clones on record, 87% of them singletons. The biggest ten clones account for about a tenth of the sample.

The receptor chain draws on TRBV5-6 and TRBJ2-3; 11 of the junction bases match TRBD2. The sample taken for sequencing was PBMCs or T cells enriched from blood (not recorded which). The source is a young man who had recovered from COVID-19. The CDR3 loop reads CASSLVSSGRANTQYF. The sequence in DNA is TGTGCCAGCAGCTTGGTTAGTAGCGGGAGGGCGAATACGCAGTATTTT.